This T cell receptor beta chain was obtained from a study of CD8 T cells in Susac syndrome. Study overall: Treatment at blood withdrawal was none, corticosteroids, or intravenous immunoglobulin alone in Susac syndrome patients. Study results and caveats: Detection of Susac-specific public clones gave 15 to 20 in total CD8+ repertoires and several in CD8+ TEMRA repertoires.

The germline CDR1 and CDR2 sequences are SEHNR and FQNEAQ (reference sequence). Trimming took 2 bases from V and 3 from J, leaving 5 bases between them. The CDR3 runs to 12 residues. TEMRA cells were FACS-enriched, unlike CD8+ and CD4+ T cells, which were negatively isolated. Of note for this clonotype: Its target is not known.

It was with random hexamers that about 0.45 to 1 ug RNA was reverse transcribed. Amplification of TCR beta CDR3 across 54 Vbeta and 13 Jbeta was performed with immunoSEQ multiplex PCR. TCRdb called the immunoSEQ multiplex PCR reads again in MiXCR, with one record for every CDR3 protein. The data hold tens of thousands of distinct CDR3 sequences, with 93% observed a single time. The chain couples TRBV7-9 to TRBJ2-7; no clear D gene. The receptor was isolated from a human donor with Susac syndrome. Sequences were obtained from CD8+ T cells from PBMCs. CDR3 sequence: CASSLQVYEQYF. Here the CDR3 DNA reads TGTGCCAGCAGCTTACAGGTCTACGAGCAGTACTTC.